A selection of T cell receptor beta chains follows, all from one sample in a study of blood T cell repertoires in COVID-19. TCRdb's copy holds only in-frame clones and misses some; the assay was immunoSEQ multiplex PCR. The sample holds about 88,000 clones, approximately 90% seen once. Sequencing was carried out using peripheral blood. The receptor set was obtained from a woman of 80 years or more with acute or convalescent COVID-19. Each CDR3 is given with its conserved first and last residue. A D gene is named only where the DNA matches it firmly.

j_call | v_call | d_call | cdr3_nt | cdr3_aa
TRBJ2-5 | TRBV29-1 | TRBD2 | TGCAGCGTTGAGGGACTAGCGGCCCTCGTAGAGACCCAGTACTTC | CSVEGLAALVETQYF
TRBJ2-2 | TRBV9 | . | TGTGCCAGCAGCGTAGGGCCGACGAACACCGGGGAGCTGTTTTTT | CASSVGPTNTGELFF
TRBJ1-2 | TRBV4-1 | . | TGCGCCAGCAGCCAAGATCGAGCGGGGAACTATGGCTACACCTTC | CASSQDRAGNYGYTF
TRBJ2-1 | TRBV10-3 | . | TGTGCCATCACGTCCCAGGCCGTCAATGAGCAGTTCTTC | CAITSQAVNEQFF
TRBJ2-4 | TRBV2 | . | TGTGCCAGCGGGGGGTTCTTAGCCAAAAACATTCAGTACTTC | CASGGFLAKNIQYF
TRBJ1-5 | TRBV6-5 | . | TGTGCCAGCAGACAGCCCAATCAGCCCCAGCATTTT | CASRQPNQPQHF
TRBJ1-2 | TRBV1 | . | TGCACCAGCAGCCAAAAACGAGCGGGGGGCGAGGACTATGGCTACACCTTC | CTSSQKRAGGEDYGYTF
TRBJ2-7 | TRBV9 | TRBD2 | TGTGCCAGCAGCGTAGGCCTAGCGGGGGGGTCCTCCTACGAGCAGTACTTC | CASSVGLAGGSSYEQYF
TRBJ1-5 | TRBV7-8 | . | TGTGCCAGCAGCTCAAGCAGAACAGGGTACGGCAATCAGCCCCAGCATTTT | CASSSSRTGYGNQPQHF
TRBJ2-2 | TRBV24-1 | TRBD1 | TGTGCCACCAGTGATAGGGGGACAGGGGACACCGGGGAGCTGTTTTTT | CATSDRGTGDTGELFF
TRBJ2-3 | TRBV25-1 | TRBD2 | TGTGCCAGTCGGCTAGCGGGAGTGACAGATACGCAGTATTTT | CASRLAGVTDTQYF